The 27 T cell receptor beta chains below come from one sample, sequenced in a study of T-cell reconstitution after alpha-beta-depleted transplantation in children. Unique molecular identifiers were incorporated into the prepared TCRbeta library. TCRdb independently ran MiXCR on the PCR reads; one entry per CDR3 protein. The sample consists of roughly 300,000 distinct CDR3 sequences, 9% to 12% of them appearing once. The specimen was PBMCs from the stem cell graft donor, collected from the stem cell graft. The receptor source for this set is a human donor who donated a stem cell graft to a child with acute lymphoblastic leukemia.

This sequence joins TRBV4-1 and TRBJ2-7, with 7 positions matching TRBD1. In germline, CDR1 is MGHRA, CDR2 YSYEKL. This CDR3 has 17 amino acids. The junction had 12 bases not matched to a gene; V was cut back by 0 bases and J by 4 bases. In DNA form, the CDR3 reads TGCGCCAGCAGCCAAGATAGGCCTAAGGGGGCGGTTTACGAGCAGTACTTC. Protein: CASSQDRPKGAVYEQYF.

V is TRBV4-3 and J is TRBJ1-4; D ambiguous. The CDR3 spans 16 residues. V gave up 0 bases and J gave up 5 bases, with 13 bases separating them. Germline assignment: CDR1 LGHNA and CDR2 YSLEER. The CDR3 bases are TGCGCCAGCAGCCAAGACGTCAGCTCTTACAATGAAAAACTGTTTTTT. Its protein product is CASSQDVSSYNEKLFF.

The chain is built from TRBV5-1 and TRBJ2-3, with TRBD2 matching 14 bases. V was pared by 3 bases and J by 0 bases, with 9 bases of the junction left unmatched. This CDR3 spans 19 amino acids. The germline CDR1 and CDR2 sequences are SGHRS and YFSETQ. CDR3 residues: CASSSGLAGGISSTDTQYF. The CDR3 nucleotides are TGCGCCAGCAGCTCAGGACTAGCGGGAGGAATATCGAGCACAGATACGCAGTATTTT.

This clonotype showed up just a few times. V and J are TRBV5-1 and TRBJ1-2; 7 nucleotides agree with TRBD1. With V trimmed by 1 base and J by 6 bases, 9 bases remained unmatched. Germline V gives CDR1 SGHRS, CDR2 YFSETQ. The CDR3 has 15 amino acids. The CDR3 DNA reads as TGCGCCAGCAGCTTGATATTCCGGGACAGTGATGGCTACACCTTC. Protein sequence: CASSLIFRDSDGYTF.

This clonotype showed up many times. The chain links TRBV7-2 to TRBJ2-1; tentatively, D is TRBD1 (6 bases). The CDR3 totals 15 residues. The V end lost 2 bases, the J end lost 5 bases, and 13 bases lay between the germline ends. Germline-derived CDR1 and CDR2 are SGHTA and FQGNSA. The CDR3 reads CASSLSRTVHNEQFF. The CDR3 nucleotides read TGTGCCAGCAGCTTATCCAGGACAGTACACAATGAGCAGTTCTTC. Filled out from reference TRBV7-2 and TRBJ2-1, the complete variable domain reads GAGVSQSPSNKVTEKGKDVELRCDPISGHTALYWYRQSLGQGLEFLIYFQGNSAPDKSGLPSDRFSAERTGGSVSTLTIQRTQQEDSAVYLCASSLSRTVHNEQFFGPGTRLTVL.

This clonotype was counted a few times. The CDR3 DNA reads as TGTGCCAGCAGCTTATGGGAAGGGTTCAATCAGCCCCAGCATTTT. This translates into CASSLWEGFNQPQHF. The rearrangement uses TRBV7-2 and TRBJ1-5; no clear D. The CDR3 sequence is 15 residues long. V was shortened by 2 bases and J by 3 bases, with 11 bases between the two germline ends. Germline-derived CDR1 and CDR2 are SGHTA and FQGNSA.

The chain carries TRBV11-2 and TRBJ2-3; 8 bases agree with TRBD2. Looked up from germline, CDR1 is SGHAT and CDR2 is FQNNGV. This CDR3 has 15 residues. J gave up 3 bases and V 2 bases, and 4 bases lay outside the gene matches. The CDR3 spells CASSLMLAGTDTQYF. The CDR3 DNA sequence: TGTGCCAGCAGCTTAATGTTAGCGGGAACAGATACGCAGTATTTT. Complete variable domain (other parts from reference TRBV11-2 and TRBJ2-3): EAGVAQSPRYKIIEKRQSVAFWCNPISGHATLYWYQQILGQGPKLLIQFQNNGVVDDSQLPKDRFSAERLKGVDSTLKIQPAKLEDSAVYLCASSLMLAGTDTQYFGPGTRLTVL.

This clonotype has a count of ten or more. The junction differs from germline at one of its ends, possibly a read error. Written as DNA, the CDR3 is TGTGCTAGCAGCGACAGGGGGAATGAGCAGTTCTTC. Its protein is CASSDRGNEQFF. The chain uses TRBV7-7 and TRBJ2-1, with 9 positions matching TRBD1. The CDR3 covers 12 residues. Germline lookup yields CDR1 SSHAT and CDR2 FNYEAQ (reference sequence).

This clonotype was detected ten times or more. The chain joins TRBV10-3 to TRBJ2-7, with D tentatively TRBD2 (6 bases). This CDR3 has 11 residues. Trimming took off 9 bases at V and 6 bases at J, with 12 bases between the two ends. Germline lookup yields CDR1 ENHRY and CDR2 SYGVKD. The CDR3 DNA follows: TGTGCCATAGGCTGGCGGGGCGAGCAGTACTTC. This encodes CAIGWRGEQYF.

The J gene is TRBJ2-5, the V gene TRBV5-1; 11 nucleotides match TRBD1. Germline-derived CDR1 and CDR2 are SGHRS and YFSETQ. V dropped 8 bases and J dropped 0; count of bases not matched to a gene: 3. The length of the CDR3 is 14 residues. CDR3 in amino acids: CARRTGGYQETQYF. In DNA, the CDR3 is TGCGCCAGGAGGACAGGGGGCTACCAAGAGACCCAGTACTTC.

The chain uses TRBV29-1 and TRBJ2-1; 12 nucleotides agree with TRBD2. The CDR3 consists of 15 residues. J was trimmed by 3 bases and V by 7 bases; bases with no gene match: 7. The V gene's germline CDR1 is SQVTM and CDR2 ANQGSEA. CDR3 loop: CSARLAGAVYNEQFF. CDR3 nucleotide sequence: TGCAGCGCCAGACTAGCGGGAGCCGTCTACAATGAGCAGTTCTTC.

The CDR3 protein is CSARGDEGSNGYTF. CDR3 nucleotides: TGCAGTGCTAGAGGAGATGAGGGATCGAATGGCTACACCTTC. The chain employs TRBV20-1 and TRBJ1-2; D unresolved. The CDR3 is made up of 14 amino acids. Deletions cut 1 base from V and 6 bases from J, with 15 bases between. Looked up from germline, CDR1 is DFQATT and CDR2 is SNEGSKA (reference sequence).

This clonotype was detected many times. This chain uses TRBV28 with TRBJ2-6; D is undetermined. The CDR3 consists of 13 residues. Trimming cost V 3 bases and J 3 bases, with 3 bases left between them. Germline loops: CDR1 MDHEN, CDR2 SYDVKM. CDR3 amino acids: CASSLVGANVLTF. CDR3 bases: TGTGCCAGCAGTTTGGTTGGGGCCAACGTCCTGACTTTC.

The chain combines TRBV9 with TRBJ2-7, with D hard to call. V was clipped by 0 bases and J by 0 bases, with 4 bases between them. Germline V CDR1 and CDR2: SGDLS, YYNGEE. There are 13 residues in the CDR3. DNA of the CDR3: TGTGCCAGCAGCGTAGGGGCCTCCTACGAGCAGTACTTC. Protein product: CASSVGASYEQYF. Full variable domain (missing parts from reference TRBV9 and TRBJ2-7): DSGVTQTPKHLITATGQRVTLRCSPRSGDLSVYWYQQSLDQGLQFLIQYYNGEERAKGNILERFSAQQFPDLHSELNLSSLELGDSALYFCASSVGASYEQYFGPGTRLTVT.

This CDR3 is CASSQEIDRTNEKLFF. As DNA, the CDR3 is TGCGCCAGCAGCCAAGAGATCGACAGGACCAATGAAAAACTGTTTTTT. V is TRBV4-3 and J is TRBJ1-4; D may be TRBD1 (6 bases). CDR1 is LGHNA and CDR2 is YSLEER in the germline V gene. The CDR3 spans 16 residues. The ends were cut back, 0 bases at V and 5 bases at J, with 13 bases in the middle.

This clonotype has just a few counts. The germline gene is not matched at one end of the junction; a read error may be the cause. This chain's CDR3 is CASSALLGTRLF. As DNA, the CDR3 is TGTGCCAGCAGTGCACTCCTCGGGACCCGGCTCTTC. The gene calls are TRBV6-1 and TRBJ2-7, with D possibly being TRBD1 or TRBD2 (5 bases each). The CDR3 is 12 residues long. From germline, CDR1 is MNHNS and CDR2 SASEGT.

The chain carries TRBV7-9 and TRBJ2-1, with D perhaps matching TRBD1 (6 bases). V lost 5 bases, J lost 0 bases, and 11 bases lay in between. Germline CDR1 and CDR2: SEHNR and FQNEAQ (reference sequence). CDR3 length: 15 residues. The CDR3 bases are TGTGCCAGCAGCCTGGGACATATCTCCTACAATGAGCAGTTCTTC. Amino acids: CASSLGHISYNEQFF.

This clonotype has just a few counts. The chain combines TRBV12-3 or TRBV12-4 with TRBJ1-1, with D tentatively TRBD1 (5 bases). The CDR3 covers 16 residues. Trimming removed 5 bases from V and 0 bases from J, with 16 bases in between. CDR3 DNA sequence: TGTGCCAGCAGTATCACCTTGGTGGACATGAACACTGAAGCTTTCTTT. Translating it yields CASSITLVDMNTEAFF.

CDR3 nucleotide sequence: TGCAGTGCTAGTTCAAGGACGTCCATGGGGGCCTACGAGCAGTACTTC. Translation: CSASSRTSMGAYEQYF. The chain has TRBV20-1 and TRBJ2-7, with D possibly called TRBD1 or TRBD2 (5 bases each). The CDR3 is made up of 16 amino acids. The V end lost 3 bases, the J end lost 2 bases, and 20 bases lay between the germline ends. CDR1 and CDR2 (germline): DFQATT, SNEGSKA (reference sequence).

The genes are TRBV20-1 and TRBJ2-1; 13 bases fit TRBD2. Germline V gene lookup returns CDR1 DFQATT and CDR2 SNEGSKA (reference sequence). V lost 0 bases to trimming and J lost 8 bases; unmatched junction nucleotides: 10. The CDR3 totals 17 residues. In DNA, the CDR3 is TGCAGTGCTAGAGATCCTACTAGCGGGAGGGCGAGGGATGAGCAGTTCTTC. The encoded protein is CSARDPTSGRARDEQFF.

This clonotype occurred a few times. This chain joins TRBV10-3 and TRBJ2-3, with D tentatively TRBD2 (6 bases). CDR1 is ENHRY, CDR2 SYGVKD, per germline. The length of the CDR3 is 14 residues. Trimming removed 5 bases at V and 6 bases at J, with 15 bases between. CDR3 sequence reads: CAISPGRAGDTQYF. In nucleotides, the CDR3 is TGTGCCATCAGTCCCGGGAGAGCAGGGGATACGCAGTATTTT.

J is TRBJ1-2 and V is TRBV20-1, with D possibly being TRBD1 (5 bases). The V end was cut by 0 bases, the J end by 8 bases, with 16 bases between. Germline CDR1 and CDR2: DFQATT and SNEGSKA (reference sequence). The CDR3 is made up of 14 amino acids. The CDR3 sequence: CSARELGGAEGYTF. The CDR3 DNA sequence: TGCAGTGCTAGAGAGCTGGGGGGTGCAGAAGGCTACACCTTC.

The chain couples TRBV19 to TRBJ2-5; tentative D call: TRBD2 (5 bases). The V gene's germline CDR1 is LNHDA and CDR2 SQIVND (reference sequence). This CDR3 region has 12 residues. Trimming removed 10 bases at V and 4 bases at J, with 13 bases between. CDR3: CATLAAGETQYF. DNA for the CDR3: TGTGCCACGCTAGCCGCTGGAGAGACCCAGTACTTC.

V and J are TRBV12-3 or TRBV12-4 and TRBJ2-1; the match to TRBD2 covers 9 bases. The trim removed 3 bases at V and 9 bases at J, leaving 6 bases unmatched. The CDR3 has 14 residues. In nucleotides, the CDR3 is TGTGCCAGCAGTTTCGGGACTAGCAAAGGTGAGCAGTTCTTC. It is translated as CASSFGTSKGEQFF.

In this sample, this clonotype turned up once. The J gene is TRBJ2-7, the V gene TRBV28; 7 bases align to TRBD1. The germline V gene has CDR1 MDHEN and CDR2 SYDVKM. Germline trimming cut 3 bases from V and 3 bases from J; bases unmatched to any gene: 8. The CDR3 loop spans 15 amino acids. The chain's CDR3 is CASSFRDRPFYEQYF. The CDR3 coding sequence is TGTGCCAGCAGTTTCAGGGACAGACCTTTCTACGAGCAGTACTTC.

This clonotype was seen a few times. The chain carries TRBV20-1 and TRBJ2-7; D possibly matches TRBD1 or TRBD2 (6 bases each). Germline CDR1 and CDR2: DFQATT and SNEGSKA (reference sequence). Trimming took 4 bases from V and 2 from J, leaving 24 bases between them. This CDR3 comprises 17 residues. Written as DNA, the CDR3 is TGCAGTGCTACTGGGGGGACAATGCCGGGACCGGCCTACGAGCAGTACTTC. Its protein is CSATGGTMPGPAYEQYF.

In this sample, this clonotype turned up a few times. The J gene is TRBJ2-3, the V gene TRBV11-2; 8 nucleotides agree with TRBD2. Germline-derived CDR1 and CDR2 are SGHAT and FQNNGV. Germline trimming cut 0 bases from V and 10 bases from J; bases unmatched to any gene: 0. CDR3 size: 12 residues. As DNA, the CDR3 is TGTGCCAGCAGCTTAGACGGGGGGGCGCAGTATTTT. Translated: CASSLDGGAQYF.